This T cell receptor (beta chain) was sequenced during a study of blood T cells in healthy people across ages. Study context: About one barcoded beta molecule per two T cells came from capture by template switching. General study results and limits: Because sorting was not performed, PBMCs prevented conclusive naive versus antigen-experienced comparison.

A second PCR, run for roughly 7 to 12 cycles, used a sample-barcoded 5' primer plus a J-beta primer mix. The template-switch adaptor was a 5' adaptor with 12 random nucleotides. It tagged each cDNA molecule. One entry per CDR3 protein, called by TCRdb with MiXCR from the 5' RACE reads. The sample records about 1.4 million distinct CDR3 sequences, almost 60% being singletons. Concerning this clonotype itself: Its antigen is as yet unknown.

The CDR3 runs 12 residues. The ends lost 5 bases at V and 12 bases at J; junction bases unmatched: 9. Germline V lookup: CDR1 MNHEY, CDR2 SVGEGT. Extractions gave at least 5.5 micrograms of total RNA per sample. The V gene is TRBV6-2 or TRBV6-3, the J gene TRBJ1-2, with TRBD1 identical over 7 bases. The TCR was taken from a man younger than 30 in good health. The sequenced sample consisted of blood. The CDR3 region is CASSPDRTGDTF. CDR3 nucleotides: TGTGCCAGCAGTCCGGACAGGACCGGGGACACCTTC.